This is a list of T cell receptor beta chains from one sample in a study of T cell responses to AZD1222 COVID-19 vaccine. The repertoire was sequenced with immunoSEQ multiplex PCR; TCRdb's copy has only in-frame clones and lacks some. The sample carries 100,000 or so clones, approximately 89% recorded once. The sequenced sample was peripheral blood, obtained 28 days after the second AZD1222 dose. These receptors came from an adult who received the AZD1222 COVID-19 vaccine. CDR3s include the opening cysteine and the closing phenylalanine or tryptophan. A D gene is named only where the DNA matches it firmly. Rows give clone size only sometimes, using once, few, many, or a class for an expanded clone.

V gene: TRBV9; clone size: .; J gene: TRBJ2-7; D gene: .; CDR3 protein: CASSARGGASYEQYF; CDR3 DNA: TGTGCCAGCAGCGCTAGAGGGGGGGCCTCCTACGAGCAGTACTTC
V gene: TRBV6-5; clone size: .; J gene: TRBJ1-2; D gene: .; CDR3 protein: CASSSPGGSYTF; CDR3 DNA: TGTGCCAGCAGTTCTCCCGGGGGTAGCTACACCTTC
V gene: TRBV28; clone size: .; J gene: TRBJ2-3; D gene: .; CDR3 protein: CASRGSAGSTDTQYF; CDR3 DNA: TGTGCCAGCAGAGGATCGGCGGGAAGCACAGATACGCAGTATTTT
V gene: TRBV19; clone size: .; J gene: TRBJ1-5; D gene: .; CDR3 protein: CASSIVRGGGQPQHF; CDR3 DNA: TGTGCCAGTAGTATAGTTAGGGGGGGTGGGCAGCCCCAGCATTTT
V gene: TRBV5-4; clone size: .; J gene: TRBJ2-5; D gene: TRBD2; CDR3 protein: CASSLPGGETQYF; CDR3 DNA: TGTGCCAGCAGCCTCCCGGGGGGAGAGACCCAGTACTTC
V gene: TRBV19; clone size: .; J gene: TRBJ1-1; D gene: .; CDR3 protein: CASSMGSGPEAFF; CDR3 DNA: TGTGCCAGTAGTATGGGTAGCGGGCCCGAAGCTTTCTTT
V gene: TRBV27; clone size: .; J gene: TRBJ2-1; D gene: .; CDR3 protein: CASCLGSSYNEQFF; CDR3 DNA: TGTGCCAGTTGTCTGGGGTCCTCCTACAATGAGCAGTTCTTC
V gene: TRBV6-5; clone size: .; J gene: TRBJ1-2; D gene: TRBD1; CDR3 protein: CASVRDSLFGGYTF; CDR3 DNA: TGTGCCAGCGTCCGGGACAGCTTATTTGGGGGCTACACCTTC
V gene: TRBV7-6; clone size: few; J gene: TRBJ2-1; D gene: TRBD2; CDR3 protein: CASSLLADPYNEQFF; CDR3 DNA: TGTGCCAGCAGCCTACTAGCGGATCCCTACAATGAGCAGTTCTTC
V gene: TRBV29-1; clone size: .; J gene: TRBJ2-1; D gene: TRBD1; CDR3 protein: CSVEGDRDNEQFF; CDR3 DNA: TGCAGCGTTGAAGGGGACAGGGACAATGAGCAGTTCTTC
V gene: TRBV30; clone size: .; J gene: TRBJ1-5; D gene: .; CDR3 protein: CAWTLGGYSNQPQHF; CDR3 DNA: TGTGCCTGGACCTTAGGGGGGTATAGCAATCAGCCCCAGCATTTT
V gene: TRBV7-6; clone size: .; J gene: TRBJ2-1; D gene: TRBD2; CDR3 protein: CASSLRVGLADQQFF; CDR3 DNA: TGTGCCAGCAGCTTACGAGTGGGACTAGCGGACCAGCAGTTCTTC
V gene: TRBV27; clone size: once; J gene: TRBJ1-1; D gene: TRBD1; CDR3 protein: CASSLYHGTGVEAFF; CDR3 DNA: TGTGCCAGCAGTTTATATCACGGGACAGGGGTTGAAGCTTTCTTT
V gene: TRBV27; clone size: .; J gene: TRBJ2-1; D gene: .; CDR3 protein: CASSLNLDRPLNNEQFF; CDR3 DNA: TGTGCCAGCAGTTTAAATCTCGACAGGCCGCTAAACAATGAGCAGTTCTTC
V gene: TRBV19; clone size: .; J gene: TRBJ2-1; D gene: .; CDR3 protein: CASKGSSSYNEQFF; CDR3 DNA: TGTGCCAGTAAGGGAAGTAGCTCCTACAATGAGCAGTTCTTC